Included here is one TCR beta chain sequence, with context. Antigen: not known. This record comes from a study of T-cell memory formation after mild COVID-19. Broader study findings: Whereas later expanders leaned CD4+, clones contracting day 15 to 85 showed a balanced CD4/CD8 makeup. Mostly located in CM and EM were contracting CD4+ clones, with contracting CD8+ clones located in EMRA.

V gave up 10 bases and J gave up 7 bases, with 23 bases separating them. The CDR3 extends over 15 amino acids. Germline CDR1 MGHDK, CDR2 SYGVNS. Using its own MiXCR run on the 5' RACE reads, TCRdb lists one record per CDR3 protein. The sample has 240,000 or so distinct CDR3 sequences, approximately 9% seen once; the top ten hold 20% to 25%. This TCR was recovered from a man aged 18 to 30 who had mild COVID-19 (a few samples of this study predate the infection). Cell type and time point are not known. J is TRBJ2-1 and V is TRBV25-1; a possible D gene is TRBD1 (5 bases). Material: PBMCs or a T cell subset sorted from them (not recorded which). The CDR3 loop reads CATKEPGSQANEQFF. In DNA, the CDR3 is TGTGCCACCAAGGAGCCAGGGTCCCAGGCGAATGAGCAGTTCTTC.